This is a list of T cell receptor beta chains from one sample in a study of shared clonotypes between healthy human individuals. The protocol was immunoSEQ multiplex PCR, while the TCRdb copy is restricted to in-frame clones and leaves out a portion. This sample has fewer than 1 million clones, with 90% to 97% found just once. Sample: naive CD8+ T cells sorted from blood. The receptors come from a man aged 30 to 39 in good health. CDR3s include the opening cysteine and the closing phenylalanine or tryptophan. D genes are given only for firm matches. Clone size appears in some rows only: once, few, many, or a class for an expanded clone.

j_call clone_size v_call d_call cdr3_nt cdr3_aa
TRBJ2-3 . TRBV6-5 . TGTGCCAGCAGTTACAACAAAGCAGATACGCAGTATTTT CASSYNKADTQYF
TRBJ2-7 once TRBV27 TRBD2 TGTGCCAGCAGGATACTAGCGGGAGGGTACGAGCAGTACTTC CASRILAGGYEQYF
TRBJ1-1 . TRBV14 . TGTGCCAGCAGCCAATTTCTTCATCCGAAGAACACTGAAGCTTTCTTT CASSQFLHPKNTEAFF
TRBJ2-5 . TRBV7-8 TRBD2 TGTGCCAGCAGCTCTACCGGGACTAGCGGAGCCGAGACCCAGTACTTC CASSSTGTSGAETQYF
TRBJ1-2 . TRBV7-9 . TGTGCCAGCAGCTTGGTAGGAGGCTACACCTTC CASSLVGGYTF
TRBJ2-3 . TRBV9 TRBD1 TGTGCCAGCAGCGACGACAGGGGCACAGATACGCAGTATTTT CASSDDRGTDTQYF
TRBJ2-7 . TRBV30 . TGTGCCTGGAGTGTACTGTCCTACGAGCAGTACTTC CAWSVLSYEQYF
TRBJ1-5 once TRBV11-2 . TGTGCCAGCAGCTTAGGATTAGGACTGGCTCAGCCCCAGCATTTT CASSLGLGLAQPQHF
TRBJ2-2 once TRBV6-6 . TGTGCCAGCAGTGAGTCCGGGCCTAACACCGGGGAGCTGTTTTTT CASSESGPNTGELFF
TRBJ2-7 . TRBV6-1 . TGTGCCAGCAGAGTCCGGAGGAACGAGCAGTACTTC CASRVRRNEQYF
TRBJ1-4 . TRBV18 . TGTGCCAGCTCACCACCAAATGGACAGAATGAAAAACTGTTTTTT CASSPPNGQNEKLFF
TRBJ2-3 . TRBV5-1 . TGCGCCAGCATCGGGTACAGGGAAACTAGCACAGATACGCAGTATTTT CASIGYRETSTDTQYF
TRBJ2-7 . TRBV11-2 TRBD1 TGTGCCAGCAGCTTAACTATATTACCCCGACAGGGGCTACACCACGAGCAGTACTTC CASSLTILPRQGLHHEQYF
TRBJ1-2 once TRBV28 . TGTGCCAGCAGTTCCCTCTTTTGGAGGGGTTCTAACTATGGCTACACCTTC CASSSLFWRGSNYGYTF
TRBJ2-3 . TRBV5-5 . TGTGCCAGCAGCTTTGGCGACCGGGGGTTGGATACGCAGTATTTT CASSFGDRGLDTQYF
TRBJ2-7 . TRBV5-4 TRBD1 TGTGCCAGCAGCTTGGGACAGGGGTCCTACGAGCAGTACTTC CASSLGQGSYEQYF
TRBJ1-1 . TRBV7-9 . TGTGCCAGCAGCTTAGAAAGGGATGGGTTGGCTTTCTTT CASSLERDGLAFF
TRBJ1-1 once TRBV30 . TGTGCCTGGAGTGTACAAAGCACATCTCTAGCTTTCTTT CAWSVQSTSLAFF
TRBJ2-7 . TRBV5-6 . TGTGCCAGCAGCTTGTCGGGAGTGTCCTACGAGCAGTACTTC CASSLSGVSYEQYF
TRBJ1-2 . TRBV5-1 . TGCGCCAGCAGCTTGGGTCAACACGAGGGCTACACCTTC CASSLGQHEGYTF
TRBJ2-2 . TRBV29-1 . TGCAGCGTGGAAGACAGTTTCCTCGGGGAGCTGTTTTTT CSVEDSFLGELFF
TRBJ2-1 . TRBV29-1 TRBD2 TGCAGCGTTGTGGGACTAGCTAGTTACAATGAGCAGTTCTTC CSVVGLASYNEQFF
TRBJ2-2 . TRBV6-5 . TGTGCCAGCAGGATGACCGGGGAGCTGTTTTTT CASRMTGELFF
TRBJ1-1 . TRBV15 . TGTGCCACCAGCAGAGTGGGGAACACTGAAGCTTTCTTT CATSRVGNTEAFF
TRBJ2-7 . TRBV10-2 TRBD2 TGCGCCAGCAGTGAGTCCCGTCCTCTAGCGGGAGCCTACGAGCAGTACTTC CASSESRPLAGAYEQYF
TRBJ2-1 . TRBV5-1 TRBD2 TGCGCCAGCAGCGAGGGACTAGCTATCAGCTCCTACAATGAGCAGTTCTTC CASSEGLAISSYNEQFF
TRBJ1-1 . TRBV23-1 . TGCGCCAGCGGTGGACAGAACACTGAAGCTTTCTTT CASGGQNTEAFF
TRBJ2-1 . TRBV27 . TGTGCCAGCACCGGCGGGACCTACAATGAGCAGTTCTTC CASTGGTYNEQFF
TRBJ2-1 . TRBV5-1 TRBD2 TGCGCCAGCAGCTTGTCTAGCGGGAGGGACAATGAGCAGTTCTTC CASSLSSGRDNEQFF
TRBJ2-1 . TRBV9 TRBD2 TGTGCCAGCAGCGACGGGACTAGTACTTACAATGAGCAGTTCTTC CASSDGTSTYNEQFF
TRBJ1-1 few TRBV7-9 . TGTGCCAGCAGCTATGAGAACACTGAAGCTTTCTTT CASSYENTEAFF
TRBJ2-3 . TRBV27 . TGTGCCAGCAGTATCTCCCCCACAGATACGCAGTATTTT CASSISPTDTQYF
TRBJ2-7 . TRBV11-2 . TGTGCCAGCAGCTTAGTCTCCTACGAGCAGTACTTC CASSLVSYEQYF
TRBJ2-5 . TRBV7-7 . TGTGCTAGCAGCTTAGACCAGGGGAGGTTGGAGACCCAGTACTTC CASSLDQGRLETQYF
TRBJ2-6 . TRBV4-3 . TGCGCCAGCAGCCAAGACACGGGGACCCACTCTGGGGCCAACGTCCTGACTTTC CASSQDTGTHSGANVLTF
TRBJ2-7 . TRBV5-5 . TGTGCCAGCAGCTTGCTCAGGGATGTAAACGAGCAGTACTTC CASSLLRDVNEQYF
TRBJ2-7 . TRBV15 TRBD1 TGTGCCACCAGCAGGGACAGGGGGAGCTCCTACGAGCAGTACTTC CATSRDRGSSYEQYF
TRBJ2-2 . TRBV28 . TGTGCCAGCCACCGACCAAGGGGAGCCGGGGAGCTGTTTTTT CASHRPRGAGELFF
TRBJ1-2 . TRBV5-4 . TGTGCCAGCAGCTTGGACAGGAATAACTATGGCTACACCTTC CASSLDRNNYGYTF
TRBJ2-3 . TRBV28 TRBD2 TGTGCCAGCAGTCTAAGCCGTACTAGCGGGAGGGCCGAAGATACGCAGTATTTT CASSLSRTSGRAEDTQYF
TRBJ1-2 . TRBV4-1 . TGCGCCAGCAGCCAACCGGGAGGCTACACCTTC CASSQPGGYTF
TRBJ1-2 once TRBV28 TRBD1 TGTGCCAGCAGTCGCCTCGAGGGGGCCTATGGCTACACCTTC CASSRLEGAYGYTF
TRBJ2-1 . TRBV7-2 . TGTGCCAGCAGCTCCCCGGCAGATTACAATGAGCAGTTCTTC CASSSPADYNEQFF
TRBJ2-1 . TRBV6-6 . TGTGCCAGCAGTTACTCGGTTTTCTATGAGCAGTTCTTC CASSYSVFYEQFF
TRBJ2-2 once TRBV5-1 . TGCGCCAGCAAACCAGGGAGCACCGGGGAGCTGTTTTTT CASKPGSTGELFF
TRBJ2-4 . TRBV9 . TGTGCCAGCAGCGTTTTTGAGGGGACGGGAAACATTCAGTACTTC CASSVFEGTGNIQYF
TRBJ2-7 . TRBV11-2 TRBD2 TGTGCCAGCAGCTCGGCGGGAGTAGATCTTTCTGTGCAGTACTTC CASSSAGVDLSVQYF
TRBJ2-1 . TRBV25-1 TRBD2 TGTGCCAGCACCGGCGGGAGGGCCTATAATGAGCAGTTCTTC CASTGGRAYNEQFF
TRBJ1-3 . TRBV6-1 . TGTGCCAGCAGTGAAGACAGGGCTGGCGCCTCTGGAAACACCATATATTTT CASSEDRAGASGNTIYF
TRBJ2-7 . TRBV27 TRBD2 TGTGCCAGCAGTCAGACTAGCGCCCCGAACTACGAGCAGTACTTC CASSQTSAPNYEQYF
TRBJ1-2 . TRBV7-9 . TGTGCCAGCAGCTTAGAAGAGTCCAGGGAAAAGTATGGCTACACCTTC CASSLEESREKYGYTF
TRBJ2-5 . TRBV28 . TGTGCCAGCAGTTTATGGCCTAGGGTAGGCGGTGAAGAGACCCAGTACTTC CASSLWPRVGGEETQYF
TRBJ2-7 . TRBV15 TRBD2 TGTGCCACCAGCGTGGACAGAATAGCGGGAGGATCCTACGAGCAGTACTTC CATSVDRIAGGSYEQYF
TRBJ2-7 . TRBV28 . TGTGCCAGCAGCCCGGGACACTCCTACGAGCAGTACTTC CASSPGHSYEQYF
TRBJ2-1 . TRBV25-1 . TGTGCCAGCAGTGAATGGGGGGGCGCAAACAATGAGCAGTTCTTC CASSEWGGANNEQFF